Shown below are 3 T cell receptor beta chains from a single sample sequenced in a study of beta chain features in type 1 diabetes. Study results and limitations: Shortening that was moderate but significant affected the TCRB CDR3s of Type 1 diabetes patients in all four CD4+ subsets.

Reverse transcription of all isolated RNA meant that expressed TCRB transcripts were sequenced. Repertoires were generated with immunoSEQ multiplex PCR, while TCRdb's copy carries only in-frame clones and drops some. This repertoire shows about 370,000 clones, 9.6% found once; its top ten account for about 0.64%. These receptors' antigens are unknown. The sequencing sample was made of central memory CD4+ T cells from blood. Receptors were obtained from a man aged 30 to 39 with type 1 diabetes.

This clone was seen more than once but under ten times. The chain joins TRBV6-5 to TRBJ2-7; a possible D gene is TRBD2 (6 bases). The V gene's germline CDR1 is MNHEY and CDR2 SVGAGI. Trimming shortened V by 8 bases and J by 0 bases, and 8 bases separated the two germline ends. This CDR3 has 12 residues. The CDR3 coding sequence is TGTGCCAGCGAGACTAGCTCCTACGAGCAGTACTTC. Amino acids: CASETSSYEQYF.

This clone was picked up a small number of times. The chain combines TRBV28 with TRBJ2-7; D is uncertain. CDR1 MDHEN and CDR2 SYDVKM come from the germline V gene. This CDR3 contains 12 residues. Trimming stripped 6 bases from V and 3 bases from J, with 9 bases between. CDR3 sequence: CASRSRVYEQYF. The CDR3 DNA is TGTGCCAGCAGATCTCGAGTCTACGAGCAGTACTTC.

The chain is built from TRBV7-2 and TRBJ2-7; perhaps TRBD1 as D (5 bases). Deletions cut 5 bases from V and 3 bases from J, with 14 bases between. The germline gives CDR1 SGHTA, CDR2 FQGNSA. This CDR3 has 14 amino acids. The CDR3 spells CASSPRVGVYEQYF. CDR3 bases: TGTGCCAGCAGCCCCAGGGTAGGGGTCTACGAGCAGTACTTC.